This T cell receptor (beta chain) is drawn from a study of T cells in Graves' hyperthyroidism and ophthalmopathy. Looking at the study overall: At the time of initial diagnosis and before any treatment, peripheral blood was collected.

Using RNA transcripts as the source, TCR beta CDR3 regions were amplified. The HTBI primer set was used in a first-round RT-PCR of the TCR CDR3. TCRdb re-derived calls from the multiplex PCR reads in MiXCR, one entry per CDR3 protein. The data show some 400,000 distinct CDR3 sequences, 19% seen once. V lost 2 bases and J 2 bases, leaving 12 bases between the germline ends. Germline V gene sequence: CDR1 SQVTM, CDR2 ANQGSEA. The CDR3 runs to 14 residues. At least ten counts were recorded for this clonotype. Graves' hyperthyroidism is called stable when ophthalmopathy does not progress within 18 months. This sequence originates from a woman in her late teens or twenties with Graves' hyperthyroidism. The V and J genes are TRBV29-1 and TRBJ1-2; D ambiguous. Sequenced sample: blood. The CDR3 spells CSVEILVRNYGYTF. CDR3 nucleotide sequence: TGCAGCGTTGAAATCCTTGTACGGAACTATGGCTACACCTTC.